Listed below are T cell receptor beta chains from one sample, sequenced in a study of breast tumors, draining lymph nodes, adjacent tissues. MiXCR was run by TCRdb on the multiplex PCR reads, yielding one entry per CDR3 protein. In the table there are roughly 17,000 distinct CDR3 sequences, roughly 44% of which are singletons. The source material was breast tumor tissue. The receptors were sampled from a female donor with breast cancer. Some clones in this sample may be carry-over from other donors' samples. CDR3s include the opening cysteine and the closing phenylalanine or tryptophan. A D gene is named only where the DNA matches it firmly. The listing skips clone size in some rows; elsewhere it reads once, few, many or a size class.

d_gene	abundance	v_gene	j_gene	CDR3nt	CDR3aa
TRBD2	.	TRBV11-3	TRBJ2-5	TGTGCCAGCAGCTCCCGGACTAGCGCCCAAGAGACCCAGTACTTC	CASSSRTSAQETQYF
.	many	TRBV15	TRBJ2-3	TGTGCCACCAGCAGTCAGCGGTTCACAGATACGCAGTATTTT	CATSSQRFTDTQYF
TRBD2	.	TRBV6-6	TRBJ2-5	TGTACCAGCAGTTTTAGCGGGAGAAGAGAGACCCAGCACTTC	CTSSFSGRRETQHF
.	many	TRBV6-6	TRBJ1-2	TGTGCCAGCAGTCGCCGGGACCCCGGCTACACCTTC	CASSRRDPGYTF
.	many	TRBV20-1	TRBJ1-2	TGCAGTGCTAGTGAGGGGTTCTATGGCTACACCTTC	CSASEGFYGYTF
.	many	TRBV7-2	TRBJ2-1	TGTGCCAGCAGCTTGAAACGAGGCCCAGGGGCTGAGCAGTTCTTC	CASSLKRGPGAEQFF
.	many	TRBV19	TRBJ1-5	TGTGCCAGTAGTATTCGGCAGCCTATCAATCAGCCCCAGCATTTT	CASSIRQPINQPQHF
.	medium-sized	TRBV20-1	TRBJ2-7	TGCAGTGCTAGTCTGGGAGCCTACGAGCAGTACTTC	CSASLGAYEQYF
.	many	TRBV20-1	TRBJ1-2	TGCAGTGCCAAACCAGGAGCCTATGGCTACACCTTC	CSAKPGAYGYTF
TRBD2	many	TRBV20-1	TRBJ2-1	TGCAGTGCTGCAGCGGGAGGGCCCTATTACAATGAGCAGTTCTTC	CSAAAGGPYYNEQFF
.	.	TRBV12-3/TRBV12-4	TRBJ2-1	TGTGCCAGCAGAAACGGCCGGGAAATCAACAATGAACAGTCCTTC	CASRNGREINNEQSF
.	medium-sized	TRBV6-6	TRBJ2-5	TGTGCCAGCAGTTACTCCATTCCCCAAGAGACCCAGTACTTC	CASSYSIPQETQYF
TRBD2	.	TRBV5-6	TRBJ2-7	TGTGCCAGCAGCTTTAGCGGGAGGTACGAGCAGTACTTC	CASSFSGRYEQYF
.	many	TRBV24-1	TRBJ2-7	TGTGCCACCAGTGACCCGGGACGCTCGTACGAGCAGTACTTC	CATSDPGRSYEQYF
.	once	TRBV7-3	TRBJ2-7	TGTGCCAGCAGCAGAACCCGGAGCTCCTACGAGCAGTACTTC	CASSRTRSSYEQYF
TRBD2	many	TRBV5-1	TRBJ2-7	TGCGCCAGCAGCTCGCGGGGGGGATCCTACGAGCAGTACTTC	CASSSRGGSYEQYF
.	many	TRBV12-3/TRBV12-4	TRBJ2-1	TGTGCCAGCAGTTTTTCCAATGAGCAGTTCTTC	CASSFSNEQFF
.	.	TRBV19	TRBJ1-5	TGTGCCAGTACCCCGGGACTCTTGATTACAGCCCGTCAGCCCCAGCATTTT	CASTPGLLITARQPQHF
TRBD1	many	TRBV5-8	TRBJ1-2	TGTGCCAGCAGCCGGACAGGGGGCAAATATGGCTACACCTTC	CASSRTGGKYGYTF
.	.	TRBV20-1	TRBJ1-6	TGCAGTGCTGGAGATATAACATCGCTCCACTTT	CSAGDITSLHF
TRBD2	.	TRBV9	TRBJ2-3	TGTGCCAGCACCCCCGGTTGGGGGGGAGAAACGCAGTATTTT	CASTPGWGGETQYF
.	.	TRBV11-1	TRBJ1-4	TGTGCCAGCAGCTTAGGGGTGGGGCGCGGTGAAAAACTGTTTTTT	CASSLGVGRGEKLFF
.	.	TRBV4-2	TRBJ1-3	TGTGCCAGCAGCCAAGATAAGAGCTCTGGAAACACCATATATTTT	CASSQDKSSGNTIYF
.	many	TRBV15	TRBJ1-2	TGTGCCACCAGCAGAGATCTACAGGGTGGGGGCTACACCTTC	CATSRDLQGGGYTF
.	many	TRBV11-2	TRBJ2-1	TGTGCCAGCAGCCCAGGCTGGGGGCAGTTCTTC	CASSPGWGQFF
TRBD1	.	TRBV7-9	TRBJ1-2	TGTGCCAGCAGCCCAGATGACAGGGCCTATGGCTACACCTTC	CASSPDDRAYGYTF
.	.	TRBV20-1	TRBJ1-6	TGCAGTGCTAGAACCCCCTGGACACTGGTCGACAATAATTCACCCCTCCACTTT	CSARTPWTLVDNNSPLHF
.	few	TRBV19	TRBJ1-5	TGTGCCAGTAGGGGGACGGCGGATCAGCTCCAGCATTTT	CASRGTADQLQHF
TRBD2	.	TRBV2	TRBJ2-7	TGTGCCAGCAGGACTAGCGGGGCCTACGAGCAGTACTTC	CASRTSGAYEQYF